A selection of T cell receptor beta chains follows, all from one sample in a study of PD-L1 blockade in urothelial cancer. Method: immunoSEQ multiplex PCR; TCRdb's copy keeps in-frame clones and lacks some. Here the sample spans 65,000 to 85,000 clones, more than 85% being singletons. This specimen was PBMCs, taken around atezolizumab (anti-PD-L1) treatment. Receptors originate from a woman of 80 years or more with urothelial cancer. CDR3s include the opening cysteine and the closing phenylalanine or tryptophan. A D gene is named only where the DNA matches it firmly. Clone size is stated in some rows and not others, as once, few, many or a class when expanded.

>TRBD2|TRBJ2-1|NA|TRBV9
CASSVAGGTSRLEQFF
TGTGCCAGCAGCGTAGCTGGCGGGACTAGCCGCCTAGAGCAGTTCTTC
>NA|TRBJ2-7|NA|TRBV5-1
CASSSPAEYEQYF
TGCGCCAGCAGCTCCCCGGCGGAGTACGAGCAGTACTTC
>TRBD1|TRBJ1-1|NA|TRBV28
CASRPGDRANTEAFF
TGTGCCAGCAGGCCGGGGGACAGGGCGAACACTGAAGCTTTCTTT
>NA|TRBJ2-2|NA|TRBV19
CASSIRSLGVVVDTGELFF
TGTGCCAGTAGTATACGGTCCCTAGGTGTGGTCGTAGACACCGGGGAGCTGTTTTTT
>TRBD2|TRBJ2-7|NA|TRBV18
CASSNLPTSGAYEQYF
TGTGCCAGCTCAAACTTGCCGACTAGCGGAGCCTACGAGCAGTACTTC
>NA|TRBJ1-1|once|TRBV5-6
CASSLGTDMNTEAFF
TGTGCCAGCAGCTTGGGTACGGACATGAACACTGAAGCTTTCTTT
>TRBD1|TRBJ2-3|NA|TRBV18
CASSPRQGGTDTQYF
TGTGCCAGCTCCCCTAGACAGGGAGGCACAGATACGCAGTATTTT
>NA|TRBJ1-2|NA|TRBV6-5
CASSYQGVRGYTF
TGTGCCAGCAGTTACCAGGGCGTAAGGGGCTACACCTTC
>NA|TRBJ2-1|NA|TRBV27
CASSLVGQGLYNEQFF
TGTGCCAGCAGTTTGGTGGGTCAGGGGCTTTACAATGAGCAGTTCTTC
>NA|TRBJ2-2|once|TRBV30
CAWSGHFNTGELFF
TGTGCCTGGAGTGGACATTTTAACACCGGGGAGCTGTTTTTT
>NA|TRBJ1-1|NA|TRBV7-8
CASNRLGIRDTEAFF
TGTGCCAGCAACAGGTTGGGGATTCGGGACACTGAAGCTTTCTTT
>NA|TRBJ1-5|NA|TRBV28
CASLPGGVGQPQHF
TGTGCCAGCCTTCCCGGGGGGGTCGGGCAGCCCCAGCATTTT
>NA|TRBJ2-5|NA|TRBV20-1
CSVSGTQYF
TGCAGTGTGTCAGGGACCCAGTACTTC
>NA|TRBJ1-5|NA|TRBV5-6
CASSLGAGVDQPQHF
TGTGCCAGCAGCTTGGGGGCAGGGGTCGATCAGCCCCAGCATTTT
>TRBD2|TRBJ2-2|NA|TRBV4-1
CVSSQGLAGERGELFF
TGCGTCAGCAGCCAAGGACTAGCGGGAGAAAGGGGGGAGCTGTTTTTT
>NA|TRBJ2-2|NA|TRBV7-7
CASSGNRGAGNTGELFF
TGTGCCAGCAGCGGAAACAGGGGAGCGGGGAACACCGGGGAGCTGTTTTTT
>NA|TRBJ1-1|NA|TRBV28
CASSLRSAWNTEAFF
TGTGCCAGCAGTTTAAGGTCAGCGTGGAACACTGAAGCTTTCTTT
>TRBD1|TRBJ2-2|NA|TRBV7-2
CASSIAPGQSNTGELFF
TGTGCCAGCAGCATTGCACCGGGACAGTCGAACACCGGGGAGCTGTTTTTT
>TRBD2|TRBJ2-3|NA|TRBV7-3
CASSLVPRVGASGSSADTQYF
TGTGCCAGCAGCTTAGTTCCACGAGTTGGCGCTAGCGGGAGTAGTGCAGATACGCAGTATTTT
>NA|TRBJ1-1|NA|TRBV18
CASSRSRDMNTEAFF
TGTGCCAGCTCACGGTCCAGAGACATGAACACTGAAGCTTTCTTT
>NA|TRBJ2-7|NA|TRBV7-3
CASSSVGVGSSYEQYF
TGTGCCAGCAGCTCCGTCGGCGTTGGGAGCTCCTACGAGCAGTACTTC
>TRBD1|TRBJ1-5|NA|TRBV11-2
CASSLGQNQPQHF
TGTGCCAGCAGCTTGGGACAGAATCAGCCCCAGCATTTT